Below, 30 T cell receptor beta chains from the same sample are listed, as sequenced in a study of Graves' ophthalmopathy and Graves' hyperthyroidism. The study amplified TCR beta CDR3 regions using RNA transcripts. HTBI primers were used in a first-round RT-PCR, which preceded a second-round multiplex PCR. TCRdb reprocessed the multiplex PCR reads via MiXCR and lists one record per CDR3 protein. The data show around 1.1 million distinct CDR3 sequences, less than 45% seen once. The sequenced sample consisted of peripheral blood or thyroid tissue (not recorded which). These receptors all stem from an adult man with Graves' hyperthyroidism.

This clonotype turned up a few times. This chain connects TRBV20-1 to TRBJ1-4, with D unresolved. Trimming removed 6 bases from V and 4 bases from J, with 12 bases in between. The germline gives CDR1 DFQATT, CDR2 SNEGSKA (reference sequence). This CDR3 spans 13 amino acids. CDR3 loop: CSALPLGNEKLFF. DNA for the CDR3: TGCAGTGCCCTACCCTTGGGTAATGAAAAACTGTTTTTT.

As concerns this clonotype: Because the CDR3 is missing its conserved closing phenylalanine or tryptophan, this is likely a read error. Because the CDR3's place on the DNA is in doubt, the DNA is left out and the CDR3 is given as listed by TCRdb. The chain has TRBV29-1 and TRBJ2-7; no check of the table's D call, TRBD1, against the DNA was made. The germline CDR1 and CDR2 sequences are SQVTM and ANQGSEA. The CDR3 is made up of 8 amino acids, end residues included. CDR3 residues: CSVPGEGM.

In this sample, this clonotype turned up a few times. The rearrangement uses TRBV29-1 and TRBJ2-5; D is possibly TRBD2 (5 bases). The CDR3 totals 12 residues. From germline, CDR1 is SQVTM and CDR2 ANQGSEA. V lost 5 bases and J 4 bases, leaving 11 bases between the germline ends. The CDR3 is CSVRGSGETQYF. DNA of the CDR3: TGCAGCGTTCGAGGGTCAGGAGAGACCCAGTACTTC.

This clonotype has a count of ten or more. The V gene is TRBV5-1, the J gene TRBJ1-1; D perhaps matches TRBD1 (5 bases). Germline CDR1 is SGHRS and CDR2 is YFSETQ. V shed 0 bases and J shed 4 bases, with 10 bases lying between them. CDR3 length: 14 residues. The CDR3 DNA sequence: TGCGCCAGCAGCTTGGTGTCCGGGGGCACTGAAGCTTTCTTT. Translation: CASSLVSGGTEAFF.

This clonotype was seen many times. This sequence joins TRBV9 and TRBJ2-5, with TRBD1 matching 12 bases. CDR3 length: 16 amino acids. Looked up from germline, CDR1 is SGDLS and CDR2 is YYNGEE. V gave up 4 bases and J gave up 5 bases; unmatched junction bases: 9. The CDR3 nucleotides are TGTGCCAGCAGCAACCGGGACAGGGGGCCGGGGGAGACCCAGTACTTC. It translates to CASSNRDRGPGETQYF.

This clonotype was seen a handful of times. The rearrangement uses TRBV14 and TRBJ2-7, with 10 bases that match TRBD1. CDR3 length: 14 amino acids. Germline V gene data show CDR1 as SGHDN and CDR2 as FVKESK. Trimming took 4 bases from V and 6 from J; bases not matched to a gene: 6. This chain's CDR3 is CASSPRDRGPEQYF. CDR3 nucleotide sequence: TGTGCCAGCAGCCCCCGGGACAGGGGACCCGAGCAGTACTTC.

For the CDR3, the DNA is TGCAGCGTTGAAGATCAAGGAGGGACCTACGAGCAGTACTTC. Translated, it gives CSVEDQGGTYEQYF. The chain uses TRBV29-1 and TRBJ2-7; TRBD2 is a possible D gene (6 bases). V lost 0 bases to trimming and J lost 2 bases, with 11 bases between them. This CDR3 has 14 residues. Per the germline V gene, CDR1 is SQVTM and CDR2 is ANQGSEA.

This clonotype was counted only a few times. The CDR3 does not end in the conserved phenylalanine or tryptophan, so this is likely a read error. Because the CDR3's place on the DNA is in doubt, the DNA is left out and the CDR3 is given as listed by TCRdb. The chain carries TRBV29-1 and TRBJ2-5. The CDR3 contains 8 residues when both ends are counted. CDR1 SQVTM and CDR2 ANQGSEA come from the germline V gene. The CDR3 sequence: CSVRPGTS.

The chain carries TRBV24-1 and TRBJ2-5, with D perhaps TRBD1 or TRBD2 (6 bases each). With 4 bases removed from V and 5 bases from J, the gap between germline ends came to 10 bases. Per the germline V gene, CDR1 is KGHDR and CDR2 is SFDVKD. The CDR3 loop spans 13 amino acids. CDR3 coding DNA: TGTGCCACCAGTGACCAAGGGGGGGAGACCCAGTACTTC. This gives the protein CATSDQGGETQYF.

Only a few counts were recorded for this clonotype. V gene TRBV20-1 combines with J gene TRBJ2-7, with 14 nucleotides matching TRBD2. Unmatched junction bases numbered 8, after V lost 6 bases and J lost 4 bases. CDR3 length: 15 amino acids. CDR1 and CDR2 (germline): DFQATT, SNEGSKA (reference sequence). CDR3 bases: TGCAGTGCCGGACTAGCGGGGGGCCTCTTTTACGAGCAGTACTTC. It encodes CSAGLAGGLFYEQYF.

Ten or more counts support this clonotype. The gene calls are TRBV9 and TRBJ2-7, with D maybe TRBD1 (6 bases). The CDR3 is 14 residues long. Germline V gives CDR1 SGDLS, CDR2 YYNGEE. V lost 0 bases and J lost 3, with 10 bases in between. CDR3 loop: CASSVAGTNYEQYF. In DNA form, the CDR3 reads TGTGCCAGCAGCGTAGCCGGGACAAACTACGAGCAGTACTTC.

This clonotype has a single count. The rearrangement joins TRBV20-1 to TRBJ2-2, with D possibly TRBD2 on 6 matching bases. Per the germline V gene, CDR1 is DFQATT and CDR2 is SNEGSKA (reference sequence). The V and J ends lost 1 base and 0 bases respectively, with 18 bases between them. The CDR3 extends over 18 amino acids. CDR3 bases: TGCAGTGCTAGAGGGGGACTCGGGTTCCGGACGAACACCGGGGAGCTGTTTTTT. The encoded protein is CSARGGLGFRTNTGELFF.

V gene TRBV19 combines with J gene TRBJ1-2, with TRBD1 matching 9 bases. Germline lookup yields CDR1 LNHDA and CDR2 SQIVND (reference sequence). Trimming cost V 8 bases and J 6 bases; bases outside gene matches: 10. The CDR3 loop spans 14 amino acids. CDR3 DNA sequence: TGTGCCAGTGACCCGGGACAGGGAACCCATGGCTACACCTTC. It specifies CASDPGQGTHGYTF.

J is TRBJ1-2 and V is TRBV5-4; 12 bases agree with TRBD1. Per germline, CDR1 SGHNT and CDR2 YYREEE (reference sequence). The ends lost 5 bases at V and 7 bases at J; junction bases unmatched: 12. The CDR3 runs to 16 residues. CDR3 DNA sequence: TGTGCCAGCAGGACGACTACCGGGACAGGGGGCTTTGGCTACACCTTC. It yields the protein CASRTTTGTGGFGYTF.

The table lists this clonotype with a few counts. V is TRBV12-3 or TRBV12-4 and J is TRBJ1-4; perhaps TRBD1 as D (6 bases). The CDR3 has 13 residues. The ends were cut back, 6 bases at V and 8 bases at J, with 13 bases in the middle. CDR3 sequence reads: CASSQGPHEKLFF. In DNA, the CDR3 is TGTGCCAGCAGCCAGGGGCCTCACGAAAAACTGTTTTTT.

CDR3 bases: TGCGCCAGCAGCGTGGACAGGGAGTACGAGCAGTACTTC. This encodes CASSVDREYEQYF. The gene calls are TRBV5-1 and TRBJ2-7; 8 bases fit TRBD1. CDR3 length: 13 amino acids. CDR1 and CDR2 (germline): SGHRS, YFSETQ. With V trimmed by 4 bases and J by 4 bases, 4 bases remained unmatched. Full variable domain (missing parts from reference TRBV5-1 and TRBJ2-7): KAGVTQTPRYLIKTRGQQVTLSCSPISGHRSVSWYQQTPGQGLQFLFEYFSETQRNKGNFPGRFSGRQFSNSRSEMNVSTLELGDSALYLCASSVDREYEQYFGPGTRLTVT.

This clonotype has only a few counts. The chain has TRBV25-1 and TRBJ1-4; 11 positions match TRBD1. The CDR3 runs to 15 residues. The V and J ends lost 0 bases and 7 bases, in that order; junction bases with no gene match: 1. Germline V gene sequence: CDR1 MGHDK, CDR2 SYGVNS. CDR3 residues: CASSEYGTGGEKLFF. CDR3 DNA sequence: TGTGCCAGCAGTGAATATGGGACAGGGGGTGAAAAACTGTTTTTT.

This chain connects TRBV2 to TRBJ2-7, with TRBD1 as a possible D gene (6 bases). There are 13 residues in the CDR3. Trimming took off 6 bases at V and 2 bases at J, with 11 bases between the two ends. Germline V gene sequence: CDR1 SNHLY, CDR2 FYNNEI. CDR3 protein: CASRGDTPYEQYF. The CDR3 DNA sequence: TGTGCCAGCAGGGGGGACACCCCCTACGAGCAGTACTTC.

Only one count was recorded for this clonotype. One end of the junction fails to match germline, which may point to a read error. This chain uses TRBV28 with TRBJ2-2; D is uncertain. The CDR3 consists of 12 residues. Per germline, CDR1 MDHEN and CDR2 SYDVKM. The CDR3 DNA is TGTGCCAGCAGATTATTTCCCGGGGAGCTGTTTTTT. Its translation: CASRLFPGELFF.

This clonotype was seen a single time. The genes are TRBV20-1 and TRBJ2-5; 13 bases are a match to TRBD2. Germline V gene data show CDR1 as DFQATT and CDR2 as SNEGSKA (reference sequence). Unmatched junction bases numbered 12, after V lost 4 bases and J lost 7 bases. The CDR3 loop spans 16 amino acids. The CDR3 here is CSATSSGTSGTTTQYF. The CDR3 bases are TGCAGTGCTACGTCGTCCGGGACTAGCGGGACTACGACCCAGTACTTC.

In this sample, this clonotype turned up many times. The chain carries TRBV2 and TRBJ2-7; D gene uncertain. V shed 3 bases and J shed 3 bases, with 9 bases lying between them. The CDR3 runs to 13 residues. Germline-derived CDR1 and CDR2 are SNHLY and FYNNEI. The CDR3: CASSEDGLYEQYF. The CDR3 DNA reads TGTGCCAGCAGTGAGGACGGGCTCTACGAGCAGTACTTC.

This clonotype was detected a few times. The chain carries TRBV6-5 and TRBJ1-6, with D hard to call. Trimming shortened V by 8 bases and J by 4 bases, and 9 bases separated the two germline ends. Per germline, CDR1 MNHEY and CDR2 SVGAGI. The CDR3 runs 13 residues. The CDR3 bases are TGTGCCAGCCAGCGAGGGTATAATTCACCCCTCCACTTT. Its protein is CASQRGYNSPLHF.

This chain uses TRBV29-1 with TRBJ1-2; TRBD1 matches at 7 bases. CDR1 and CDR2 from the germline V gene are SQVTM and ANQGSEA. V dropped 8 bases and J dropped 3; count of bases not matched to a gene: 3. The CDR3 consists of 11 residues. This chain's CDR3 is CSPGQYYGYTF. DNA of the CDR3: TGCAGCCCGGGACAGTACTATGGCTACACCTTC.

This clonotype was seen repeatedly, ten times or more. The chain carries TRBV10-3 and TRBJ2-2; D gene ambiguous. This CDR3 has 15 residues. The V and J ends lost 2 bases and 4 bases respectively, with 11 bases between them. Germline V gives CDR1 ENHRY, CDR2 SYGVKD. CDR3 in amino acids: CAISEQGFGTGELFF. The CDR3 DNA follows: TGTGCCATCAGTGAGCAAGGGTTTGGCACCGGGGAGCTGTTTTTT.

This clonotype was seen at least ten times. The chain employs TRBV7-2 and TRBJ1-2, with D unclear. The germline CDR1 and CDR2 sequences are SGHTA and FQGNSA. With 7 bases removed from V and 0 bases from J, the gap between germline ends came to 12 bases. This CDR3 contains 14 residues. CDR3 in DNA: TGTGCCAGCACCCATGATGGGCCTAACTATGGCTACACCTTC. Translated: CASTHDGPNYGYTF.

V usage is TRBV10-3 and J usage is TRBJ2-6, with a weak D call TRBD1 (5 bases). This CDR3 comprises 15 residues. Germline V gene lookup returns CDR1 ENHRY and CDR2 SYGVKD. The V end lost 10 bases, the J end lost 1 base, and 14 bases lay between the germline ends. CDR3: CASNYRGSGANVLTF. CDR3 nucleotide sequence: TGTGCCAGCAACTATAGGGGTTCTGGGGCCAACGTCCTGACTTTC.

This clonotype came up many times. J is TRBJ2-7 and V is TRBV11-2, with 11 bases aligning to TRBD1. Per the germline V gene, CDR1 is SGHAT and CDR2 is FQNNGV. CDR3 length equals 12 residues. Germline trimming cut 9 bases from V and 6 bases from J; bases unmatched to any gene: 4. CDR3 sequence (DNA): TGTGCCAGTGGGACAGGGGGTTTCGAGCAGTACTTC. Protein: CASGTGGFEQYF.

The rearrangement links TRBV25-1 to TRBJ1-2; tentative D call: TRBD1 (5 bases). CDR3 length equals 14 residues. V lost 5 bases and J lost 5, with 15 bases in between. The germline CDR1 and CDR2 sequences are MGHDK and SYGVNS. The CDR3 nucleotides read TGTGCCAGCAGTCGCACCAAGGGGAGGTATGGCTACACCTTC. It specifies CASSRTKGRYGYTF.

Of note for this clonotype: The CDR3 does not end in the conserved phenylalanine or tryptophan, so this is likely a read error. The chain has TRBV20-1 and TRBJ2-5; tentative D call: TRBD2 (7 bases). Germline V gene sequence: CDR1 DFQATT, CDR2 SNEGSKA (reference sequence). The CDR3 is made up of 12 amino acids. V was trimmed by 3 bases and J by 4 bases, leaving 9 bases between them. The CDR3 DNA is TGCAGTGCTAGGGGGGGGCTAGAGACCCAGTACCTC. It translates to CSARGGLETQYL.

The rearrangement joins TRBV30 to TRBJ1-1, with a weak D call TRBD1 (5 bases). The CDR3 totals 12 residues. Germline V CDR1 and CDR2: GTSNPN, SVGIG (reference sequence). Trimming left V 3 bases short and J 4 bases short, with 9 bases between. The CDR3 DNA sequence: TGTGCCTGGAGGGGGGGGAGCACTGAAGCTTTCTTT. This sequence encodes CAWRGGSTEAFF.